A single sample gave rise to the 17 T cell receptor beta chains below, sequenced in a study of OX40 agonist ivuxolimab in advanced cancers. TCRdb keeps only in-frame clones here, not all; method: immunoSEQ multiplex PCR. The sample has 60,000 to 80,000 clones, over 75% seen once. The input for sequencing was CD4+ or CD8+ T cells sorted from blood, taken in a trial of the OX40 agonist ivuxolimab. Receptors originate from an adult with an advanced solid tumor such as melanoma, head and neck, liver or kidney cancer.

DNA of the CDR3: TGTGCCAGCAGTACTGCAGCGGGAGCCCAAGAGACCCAGTACTTC. This translates into CASSTAAGAQETQYF. The chain is built from TRBV9 and TRBJ2-5; 8 bases fit TRBD2. Looked up from germline, CDR1 is SGDLS and CDR2 is YYNGEE. V dropped 5 bases and J dropped 1; count of bases not matched to a gene: 7. CDR3 size: 15 residues.

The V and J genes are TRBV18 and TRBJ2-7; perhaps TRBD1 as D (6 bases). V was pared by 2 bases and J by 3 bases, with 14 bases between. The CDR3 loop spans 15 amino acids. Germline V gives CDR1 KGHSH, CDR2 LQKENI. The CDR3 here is CASSPAPDSFYEQYF. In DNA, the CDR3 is TGTGCCAGCTCACCAGCCCCGGACAGCTTCTACGAGCAGTACTTC.

CDR3 coding DNA: TGTGCCAGCAGTGAGTTCGGGACACCTAATGGCTACACCTTC. The encoded protein is CASSEFGTPNGYTF. The chain employs TRBV2 and TRBJ1-2, with D maybe TRBD1 (6 bases). Germline V lookup: CDR1 SNHLY, CDR2 FYNNEI. The V gene lost 3 bases and the J gene lost 6 bases, with 14 bases spanning the gap. The CDR3 has 14 amino acids.

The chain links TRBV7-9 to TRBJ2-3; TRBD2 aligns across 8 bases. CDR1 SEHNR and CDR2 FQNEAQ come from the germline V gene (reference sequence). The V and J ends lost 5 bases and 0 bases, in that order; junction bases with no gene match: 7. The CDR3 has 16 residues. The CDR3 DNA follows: TGTGCCAGCAGCCGGGAGGGCGGGGATAGCACAGATACGCAGTATTTT. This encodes CASSREGGDSTDTQYF.

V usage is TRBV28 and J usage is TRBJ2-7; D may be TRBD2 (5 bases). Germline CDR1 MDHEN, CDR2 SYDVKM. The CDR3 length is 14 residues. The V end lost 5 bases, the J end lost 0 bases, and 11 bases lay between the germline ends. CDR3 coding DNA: TGTGCCAGCAGTCAGCGGCTCCGCTCCTACGAGCAGTACTTC. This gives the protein CASSQRLRSYEQYF.

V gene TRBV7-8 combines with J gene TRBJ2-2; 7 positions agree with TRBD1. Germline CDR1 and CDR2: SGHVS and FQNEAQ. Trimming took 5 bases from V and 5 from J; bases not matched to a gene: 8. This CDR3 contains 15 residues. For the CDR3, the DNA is TGTGCCAGCAGCCTCCGACAGGGACCTACCGGGGAGCTGTTTTTT. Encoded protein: CASSLRQGPTGELFF. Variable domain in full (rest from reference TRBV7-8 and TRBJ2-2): GAGVSQSPRYKVAKRGQDVALRCDPISGHVSLFWYQQALGQGPEFLTYFQNEAQLDKSGLPSDRFFAERPEGSVSTLKIQRTQQEDSAVYLCASSLRQGPTGELFFGEGSRLTVL.

The CDR3 reads CASSPLGSGRANTGELFF. The CDR3 DNA is TGCGCCAGCAGCCCCCTGGGTAGCGGGAGGGCGAACACCGGGGAGCTGTTTTTT. The gene calls are TRBV5-1 and TRBJ2-2; 11 bases match TRBD2. CDR1 and CDR2 (germline): SGHRS, YFSETQ. This CDR3 contains 18 residues. Trimming removed 4 bases from V and 0 bases from J; junction bases left unmatched: 8.

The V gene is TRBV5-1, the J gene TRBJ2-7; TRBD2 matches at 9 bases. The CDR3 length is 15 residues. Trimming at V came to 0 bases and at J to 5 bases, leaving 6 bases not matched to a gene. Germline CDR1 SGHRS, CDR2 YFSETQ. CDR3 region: CASSLVGSGSHEQYF. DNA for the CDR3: TGCGCCAGCAGCTTGGTCGGTAGCGGGAGCCACGAGCAGTACTTC.

The CDR3 spells CASSSGQGGAFF. Written as DNA, the CDR3 is TGTGCCAGCAGCTCGGGACAGGGGGGAGCTTTCTTT. The chain carries TRBV7-9 and TRBJ1-1, with 11 bases matching TRBD1. J gave up 10 bases and V 4 bases, and 2 bases lay outside the gene matches. From germline, CDR1 is SEHNR and CDR2 FQNEAQ (reference sequence). The CDR3 runs to 12 residues.

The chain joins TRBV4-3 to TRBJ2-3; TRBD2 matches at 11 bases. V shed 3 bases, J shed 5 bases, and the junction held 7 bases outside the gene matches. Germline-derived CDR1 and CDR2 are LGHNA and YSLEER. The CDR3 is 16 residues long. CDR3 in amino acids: CASSQLLAGAGDTQYF. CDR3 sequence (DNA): TGCGCCAGCAGCCAGCTACTAGCGGGAGCTGGAGATACGCAGTATTTT.

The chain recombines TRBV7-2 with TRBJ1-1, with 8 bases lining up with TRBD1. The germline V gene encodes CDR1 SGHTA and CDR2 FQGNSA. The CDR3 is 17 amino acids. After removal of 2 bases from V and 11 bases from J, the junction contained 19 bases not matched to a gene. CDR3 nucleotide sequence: TGTGCCAGCAGCTTATCTTCAGTTCTAGGACAGGGATCAGAGGCTTTCTTT. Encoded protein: CASSLSSVLGQGSEAFF.

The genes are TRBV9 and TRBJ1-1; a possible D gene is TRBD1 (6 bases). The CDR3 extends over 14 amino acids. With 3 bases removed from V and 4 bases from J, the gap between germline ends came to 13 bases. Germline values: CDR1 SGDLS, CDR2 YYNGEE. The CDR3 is CASSAQGKPTEAFF. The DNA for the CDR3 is TGTGCCAGCAGCGCACAGGGAAAGCCCACTGAAGCTTTCTTT.

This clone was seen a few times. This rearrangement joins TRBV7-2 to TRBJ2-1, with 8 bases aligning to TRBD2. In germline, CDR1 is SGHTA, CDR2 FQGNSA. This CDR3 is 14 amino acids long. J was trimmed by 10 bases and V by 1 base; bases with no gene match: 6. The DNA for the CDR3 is TGTGCCAGCAGCTTAGGGCTAGCGGGTGGAGAGCAGTTCTTC. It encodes CASSLGLAGGEQFF.

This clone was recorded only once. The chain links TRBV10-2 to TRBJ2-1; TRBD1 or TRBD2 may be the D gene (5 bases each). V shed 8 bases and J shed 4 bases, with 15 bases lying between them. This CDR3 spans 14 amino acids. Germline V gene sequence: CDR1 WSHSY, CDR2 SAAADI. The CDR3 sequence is CASQLNWGYNEQFF. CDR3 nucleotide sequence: TGCGCCAGCCAGTTGAACTGGGGGTACAATGAGCAGTTCTTC.

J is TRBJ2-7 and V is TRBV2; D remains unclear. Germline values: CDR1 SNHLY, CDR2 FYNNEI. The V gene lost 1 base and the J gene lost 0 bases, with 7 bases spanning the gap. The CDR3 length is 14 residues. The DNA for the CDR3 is TGTGCCAGCAGTGAAGACAGAACCTCCTACGAGCAGTACTTC. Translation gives CASSEDRTSYEQYF.

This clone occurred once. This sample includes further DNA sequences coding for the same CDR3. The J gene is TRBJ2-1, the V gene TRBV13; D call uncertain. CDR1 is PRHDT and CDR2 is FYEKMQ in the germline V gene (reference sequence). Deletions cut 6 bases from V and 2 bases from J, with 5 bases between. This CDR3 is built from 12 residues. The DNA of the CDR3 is TGTGCCAGCAGTTTTACCTACAATGAGCAGTTCTTC. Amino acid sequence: CASSFTYNEQFF. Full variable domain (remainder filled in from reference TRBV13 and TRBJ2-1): AAGVIQSPRHLIKEKRETATLKCYPIPRHDTVYWYQQGPGQDPQFLISFYEKMQSDKGSIPDRFSAQQFSDYHSELNMSSLELGDSALYFCASSFTYNEQFFGPGTRLTVL.

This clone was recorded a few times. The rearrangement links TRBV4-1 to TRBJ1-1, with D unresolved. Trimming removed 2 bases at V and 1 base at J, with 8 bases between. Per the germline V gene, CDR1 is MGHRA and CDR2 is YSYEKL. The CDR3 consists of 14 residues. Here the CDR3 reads CASSQFVRNTEAFF. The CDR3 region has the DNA TGCGCCAGCAGCCAATTCGTAAGGAACACTGAAGCTTTCTTT.